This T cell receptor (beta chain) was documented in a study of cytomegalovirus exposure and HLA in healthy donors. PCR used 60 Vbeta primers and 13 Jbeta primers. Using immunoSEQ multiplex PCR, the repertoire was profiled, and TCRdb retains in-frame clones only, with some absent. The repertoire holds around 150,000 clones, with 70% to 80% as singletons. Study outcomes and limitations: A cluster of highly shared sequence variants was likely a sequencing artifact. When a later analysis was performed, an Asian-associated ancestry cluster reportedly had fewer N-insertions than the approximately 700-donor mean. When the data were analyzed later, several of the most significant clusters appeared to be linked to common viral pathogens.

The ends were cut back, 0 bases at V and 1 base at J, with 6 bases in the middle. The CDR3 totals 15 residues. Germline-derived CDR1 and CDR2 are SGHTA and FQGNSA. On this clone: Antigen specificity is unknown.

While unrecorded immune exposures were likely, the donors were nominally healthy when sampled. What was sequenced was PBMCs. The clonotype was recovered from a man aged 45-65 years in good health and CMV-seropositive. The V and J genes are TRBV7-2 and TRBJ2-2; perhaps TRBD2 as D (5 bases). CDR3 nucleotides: TGTGCCAGCAGCTTAGCGGCGGGGAACACCGGGGAGCTGTTTTTT. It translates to CASSLAAGNTGELFF.